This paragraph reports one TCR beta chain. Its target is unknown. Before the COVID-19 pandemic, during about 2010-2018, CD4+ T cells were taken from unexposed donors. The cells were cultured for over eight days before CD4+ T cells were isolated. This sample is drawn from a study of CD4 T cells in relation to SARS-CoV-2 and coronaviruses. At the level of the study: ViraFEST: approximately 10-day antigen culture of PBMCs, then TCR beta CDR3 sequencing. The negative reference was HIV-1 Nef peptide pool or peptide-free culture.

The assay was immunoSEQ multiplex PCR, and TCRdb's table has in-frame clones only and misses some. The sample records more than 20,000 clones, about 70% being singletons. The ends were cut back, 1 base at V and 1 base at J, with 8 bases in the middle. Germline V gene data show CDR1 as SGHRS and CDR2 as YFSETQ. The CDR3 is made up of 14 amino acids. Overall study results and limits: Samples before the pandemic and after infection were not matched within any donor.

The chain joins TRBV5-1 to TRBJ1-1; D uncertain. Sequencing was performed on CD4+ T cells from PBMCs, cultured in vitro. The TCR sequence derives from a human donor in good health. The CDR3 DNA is TGCGCCAGCAGCTTGTTTACGACGAACACTGAAGCTTTCTTT. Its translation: CASSLFTTNTEAFF.